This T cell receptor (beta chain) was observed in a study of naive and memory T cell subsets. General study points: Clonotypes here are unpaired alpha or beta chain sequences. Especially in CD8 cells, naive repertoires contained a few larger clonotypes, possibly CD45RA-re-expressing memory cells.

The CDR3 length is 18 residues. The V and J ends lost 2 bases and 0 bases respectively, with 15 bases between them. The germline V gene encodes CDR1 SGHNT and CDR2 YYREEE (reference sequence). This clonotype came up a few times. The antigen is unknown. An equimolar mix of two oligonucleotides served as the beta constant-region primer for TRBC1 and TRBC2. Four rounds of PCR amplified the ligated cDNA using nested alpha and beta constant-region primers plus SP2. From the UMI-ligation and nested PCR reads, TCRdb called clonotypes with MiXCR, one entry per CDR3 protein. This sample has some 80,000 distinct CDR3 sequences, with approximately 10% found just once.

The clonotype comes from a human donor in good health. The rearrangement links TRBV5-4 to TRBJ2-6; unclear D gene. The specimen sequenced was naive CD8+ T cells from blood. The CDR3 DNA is TGTGCCAGCAGCTTCTACCCCCCTTTAAACTCTGGGGCCAACGTCCTGACTTTC. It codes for CASSFYPPLNSGANVLTF. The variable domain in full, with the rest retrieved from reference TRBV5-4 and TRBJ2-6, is ETGVTQSPTHLIKTRGQQVTLRCSSQSGHNTVSWYQQALGQGPQFIFQYYREEENGRGNFPPRFSGLQFPNYSSELNVNALELDDSALYLCASSFYPPLNSGANVLTFGAGSRLTVL.